The 19 T cell receptor beta chains presented below share a single source sample, sequenced in a study of Graves' ophthalmopathy and Graves' hyperthyroidism. Amplification of the TCR beta CDR3 regions used RNA transcripts (as template). Amplification began with first-round RT-PCR using HTBI primers, then second-round multiplex PCR was performed. Via MiXCR, TCRdb re-called the multiplex PCR reads, giving one row per CDR3 protein. Here the sample spans around 1.1 million distinct CDR3 sequences, approximately 35% being singletons. Sample: peripheral blood or thyroid tissue (not recorded which). The receptors were sampled from an adult man with Graves' hyperthyroidism.

A single count supports this clonotype. J is TRBJ1-5 and V is TRBV6-2 or TRBV6-3, with D unclear. Trimming removed 0 bases at V and 11 bases at J, with 20 bases between. The CDR3 is made up of 16 amino acids. Germline CDR1 reads MNHEY; CDR2 reads SVGEGT. This chain's CDR3 is CASSYSRETGTETQHF. Written as DNA, the CDR3 is TGTGCCAGCAGTTACTCCCGGGAGACGGGTACCGAGACCCAGCATTTT.

V gene TRBV6-1 combines with J gene TRBJ2-2; D is uncertain. Looked up from germline, CDR1 is MNHNS and CDR2 is SASEGT. The CDR3 runs 12 residues. V dropped 7 bases and J dropped 4 bases, with 7 bases sitting between them. CDR3 protein: CASTGPTGELFF. The CDR3 region has the DNA TGTGCCAGCACCGGTCCCACCGGGGAGCTGTTTTTT.

This clonotype was detected ten times or more. The chain is built from TRBV7-8 and TRBJ2-2; D gene ambiguous. CDR3 length: 11 amino acids. Looked up from germline, CDR1 is SGHVS and CDR2 is FQNEAQ. V was pared by 5 bases and J by 7 bases, with 5 bases between. CDR3 sequence: CASSHGGELFF. In nucleotides, the CDR3 is TGTGCCAGCAGCCATGGCGGGGAGCTGTTTTTT.

The chain recombines TRBV29-1 with TRBJ2-6, with no clear D. The CDR3 loop spans 16 amino acids. Trimming removed 6 bases from V and 2 bases from J, with 17 bases in between. CDR1 SQVTM and CDR2 ANQGSEA come from the germline V gene. CDR3 sequence reads: CSVETARSAGANVLTF. The CDR3, as DNA: TGCAGCGTCGAGACGGCCCGATCCGCTGGGGCCAACGTCCTGACTTTC.

In its sample, this clonotype was seen a few times. The chain links TRBV7-6 to TRBJ1-1; tentative D call: TRBD1 (5 bases). From germline, CDR1 is SGHVS and CDR2 FNYEAQ. V was clipped by 5 bases and J by 4 bases, with 17 bases between them. The CDR3 loop spans 15 amino acids. This chain's CDR3 is CASSLPGTTGTEAFF. The CDR3, as DNA: TGTGCCAGCAGCCTCCCCGGGACCACCGGCACTGAAGCTTTCTTT.

The chain is built from TRBV20-1 and TRBJ2-5; no firm D call. V lost 0 bases, J lost 10 bases, and 15 bases lay in between. This CDR3 is built from 13 residues. The germline gives CDR1 DFQATT, CDR2 SNEGSKA (reference sequence). CDR3: CSARDFGPRIQYF. DNA for the CDR3: TGCAGTGCTAGAGATTTTGGCCCGAGGATCCAGTACTTC.

This sequence joins TRBV5-5 and TRBJ2-7, with 8 bases identical to TRBD1. Germline V gene data show CDR1 as SGHKS and CDR2 as YYEKEE (reference sequence). V trimming: 4 bases; J trimming: 3 bases; junction bases outside the gene matches: 9. This CDR3 has 15 amino acids. The CDR3, as DNA: TGTGCCAGCAGCCCTGGCTTCGGACAGGGCTACGAGCAGTACTTC. It specifies CASSPGFGQGYEQYF.

CDR3 sequence reads: CATTPLLAETQFF. DNA for the CDR3: TGTGCCACCACCCCTCTACTAGCGGAGACCCAGTTCTTC. The rearrangement links TRBV6-2 or TRBV6-3 to TRBJ2-5; 8 nucleotides align to TRBD2. The end of the DNA is better explained by TRBJ2-1, so the J call may be wrong. The CDR3 totals 13 residues. The germline V gene encodes CDR1 MNHEY and CDR2 SVGEGT.

About this clonotype itself: This sequence may be a read error, since a much larger clone differs from it by one base. Because the CDR3 is missing its conserved closing phenylalanine or tryptophan, this is likely a read error. The V gene is TRBV19, the J gene TRBJ2-7; tentatively, D is TRBD1 (6 bases). The germline CDR1 and CDR2 sequences are LNHDA and SQIVND (reference sequence). V shed 6 bases and J shed 4 bases, with 10 bases lying between them. This CDR3 comprises 12 residues. CDR3 protein: CASSRTEYEQYL. In DNA form, the CDR3 reads TGTGCCAGTAGCCGGACAGAATACGAGCAGTACCTC.

This clonotype showed up many times. The gene calls are TRBV19 and TRBJ1-1; maybe TRBD1 (5 bases). The CDR3 covers 13 residues. V lost 3 bases, J lost 4 bases, and 9 bases lay in between. Germline V gene data show CDR1 as LNHDA and CDR2 as SQIVND (reference sequence). CDR3 amino acids: CASSMAGRTEAFF. CDR3 bases: TGTGCCAGTAGTATGGCAGGGCGCACTGAAGCTTTCTTT.

Ten or more counts support this clonotype. The V gene is TRBV12-3 or TRBV12-4, the J gene TRBJ2-5; D not certain. CDR3 length: 14 amino acids. V was trimmed by 6 bases and J by 4 bases, leaving 15 bases between them. In DNA, the CDR3 is TGTGCCAGCAGCGTCTTCTCAGCGCCAGAGACCCAGTACTTC. This codes for CASSVFSAPETQYF.

The chain recombines TRBV7-9 with TRBJ1-1; 9 nucleotides agree with TRBD1. The germline gives CDR1 SEHNR, CDR2 FQNEAQ (reference sequence). J gave up 9 bases and V 1 base, and 3 bases lay outside the gene matches. The CDR3 spans 13 residues. The CDR3, as DNA: TGTGCCAGCAGCTTAGAACAGGGGGCGAAAGCTTTCTTT. Translating it yields CASSLEQGAKAFF.

Details on this clonotype: A much larger clone lies a single base off, so this may be a read error. The CDR3, as DNA: TGCAACGTTGAAGAACCGGGACAGGTAACCTACGAGCAGTACTTC. It encodes CNVEEPGQVTYEQYF. The chain recombines TRBV29-1 with TRBJ2-7, with 8 positions matching TRBD1. Germline V gene lookup returns CDR1 SQVTM and CDR2 ANQGSEA. The CDR3 length is 15 residues.

This clonotype was counted many times. This rearrangement joins TRBV7-8 to TRBJ1-2, with a tentative D call TRBD1 (5 bases). V lost 2 bases and J lost 8, with 18 bases in between. From germline, CDR1 is SGHVS and CDR2 FQNEAQ. The CDR3 runs 15 residues. Here the CDR3 DNA reads TGTGCCAGCAGCTTATTGTCCGAGGGGCGAGTAGGCTACACCTTC. It specifies CASSLLSEGRVGYTF.

The chain links TRBV20-1 to TRBJ1-5; D call uncertain. The CDR3 runs 13 residues. Per the germline V gene, CDR1 is DFQATT and CDR2 is SNEGSKA (reference sequence). V was trimmed by 0 bases and J by 5 bases, leaving 8 bases between them. CDR3 in amino acids: CSARDPGYQPQHF. CDR3 coding DNA: TGCAGTGCTAGAGATCCCGGGTATCAGCCCCAGCATTTT.

With respect to this clonotype: It may be a read error: a sequence one base away is much more abundant. The chain links TRBV7-2 to TRBJ1-5; D may be TRBD1 (5 bases). This CDR3 is built from 17 residues. Germline values: CDR1 SGHTA, CDR2 FQGNSA. V lost 0 bases and J lost 5, with 17 bases in between. The CDR3: CASSLAGTGGSDQPQHF. In nucleotides, the CDR3 is TGTGCCAGCAGCTTAGCGGGGACTGGAGGAAGCGATCAGCCCCAGCATTTT. Complete variable domain (other parts from reference TRBV7-2 and TRBJ1-5): GAGVSQSPSNKVTEKGKDVELRCDPISGHTALYWYRQSLGQGLEFLIYFQGNSAPDKSGLPSDRFSAERTGGSVSTLTIQRTQQEDSAVYLCASSLAGTGGSDQPQHFGDGTRLSIL.

The chain joins TRBV2 to TRBJ2-5, with D tentatively TRBD2 (5 bases). There are 13 residues in the CDR3. Trimming took 3 bases from V and 5 from J, leaving 10 bases between them. Per germline, CDR1 SNHLY and CDR2 FYNNEI. CDR3: CASSEGRSETQYF. CDR3 bases: TGTGCCAGCAGTGAGGGGAGATCGGAGACCCAGTACTTC.

Only one count was recorded for this clonotype. A single base separates this from a much larger clone, so it may be a read error. This chain uses TRBV15 with TRBJ2-7; D gene unclear. The V gene lost 1 base and the J gene lost 2 bases, with 6 bases spanning the gap. CDR3 size: 13 residues. Germline assignment: CDR1 LNHNV and CDR2 YYDKDF (reference sequence). CDR3 nucleotide sequence: TGTGCCACCAGCAGAGCGAACGCCTACGAGCAGTACTTC. The encoded protein is CATSRANAYEQYF.

This clonotype has a handful of counts. The rearrangement links TRBV12-3 or TRBV12-4 to TRBJ1-1; D uncertain. Deletions cut 4 bases from V and 3 bases from J, with 9 bases between. This CDR3 has 13 residues. The CDR3 bases are TGTGCCAGCAGTTACCAACGGGACACTGAAGCTTTCTTT. Residues: CASSYQRDTEAFF.